A selection of T cell receptor beta chains follows, all from one sample in a study of beta chain features in type 1 diabetes. Here immunoSEQ multiplex PCR was the method, and the copy in TCRdb shows in-frame clones only, minus some. The repertoire holds about 240,000 clones, with 25% to 30% as singletons. Sequenced: central memory CD4+ T cells from blood. Receptors were obtained from a man aged 25 to 40 in good health. Both conserved end residues are part of each CDR3. A D gene is named only where the DNA matches it firmly. Size tells how often a clone was seen (once, few, many) or the class of an expanded clone, and some rows leave it out.

J: TRBJ2-7; V: TRBV11-2; size: NA; D: TRBD1; CDR3: CASSFPRQGPYEQYF; DNA: TGTGCCAGCAGCTTCCCTCGACAGGGGCCCTACGAGCAGTACTTC
J: TRBJ1-5; V: TRBV9; size: NA; D: NA; CDR3: CASSVGGHSNQPQHF; DNA: TGTGCCAGCAGCGTCGGGGGACACTCTAATCAGCCCCAGCATTTT
J: TRBJ2-7; V: TRBV7-2; size: few; D: NA; CDR3: CASSFQQGEQYF; DNA: TGTGCCAGCAGTTTCCAGCAAGGCGAGCAGTACTTC
J: TRBJ2-3; V: TRBV4-2; size: NA; D: TRBD1; CDR3: CASSLGQGADTQYF; DNA: TGTGCCAGCAGCCTAGGACAGGGGGCAGATACGCAGTATTTT
J: TRBJ2-5; V: TRBV5-4; size: NA; D: NA; CDR3: CASSLAREEEIQYF; DNA: TGTGCCAGCAGCTTGGCCCGCGAAGAGGAGATCCAGTACTTC
J: TRBJ1-1; V: TRBV7-9; size: NA; D: TRBD1; CDR3: CASSITGGSTEAFF; DNA: TGTGCCAGCAGTATAACAGGGGGGAGCACTGAAGCTTTCTTT
J: TRBJ1-2; V: TRBV30; size: few; D: NA; CDR3: CAWSSSRFYGYTF; DNA: TGTGCCTGGAGTTCGTCCAGGTTCTATGGCTACACCTTC
J: TRBJ1-5; V: TRBV6-5; size: NA; D: NA; CDR3: CASSYGSSHQPQHF; DNA: TGTGCCAGCAGTTATGGGAGCAGCCATCAGCCCCAGCATTTT
J: TRBJ2-5; V: TRBV18; size: NA; D: NA; CDR3: CASSPGHKGETQYF; DNA: TGTGCCAGCTCACCGGGACACAAAGGGGAGACCCAGTACTTC
J: TRBJ2-6; V: TRBV4-3; size: NA; D: NA; CDR3: CASSQEGHSGANVLTF; DNA: TGCGCCAGCAGCCAAGAAGGCCACTCTGGGGCCAACGTCCTGACTTTC
J: TRBJ1-1; V: TRBV10-3; size: few; D: NA; CDR3: CAISESGSGTEAFF; DNA: TGTGCCATCAGTGAGTCGGGGTCTGGAACTGAAGCTTTCTTT
J: TRBJ2-5; V: TRBV7-2; size: NA; D: TRBD2; CDR3: CASSPMAGARETQYF; DNA: TGTGCCAGCAGCCCGATGGCGGGAGCTCGGGAGACCCAGTACTTC
J: TRBJ2-5; V: TRBV6-5; size: NA; D: NA; CDR3: CASSYSLRKETQYF; DNA: TGTGCCAGCAGTTACTCCCTCCGAAAGGAGACCCAGTACTTC
J: TRBJ1-4; V: TRBV30; size: few; D: NA; CDR3: CAWRRSDKNEKLFF; DNA: TGTGCCTGGAGGCGGTCAGACAAGAATGAAAAACTGTTTTTT
J: TRBJ2-3; V: TRBV30; size: few; D: TRBD2; CDR3: CAWGPAGGSDTQYF; DNA: TGTGCCTGGGGCCCAGCGGGGGGGTCAGATACGCAGTATTTT
J: TRBJ2-7; V: TRBV18; size: few; D: NA; CDR3: CASSATDEQYF; DNA: TGTGCCAGCTCAGCCACTGACGAGCAGTACTTC
J: TRBJ2-5; V: TRBV29-1; size: NA; D: TRBD1; CDR3: CSVAGTGEGTQYF; DNA: TGCAGCGTCGCCGGGACAGGGGAGGGGACCCAGTACTTC
J: TRBJ2-1; V: TRBV27; size: NA; D: TRBD1; CDR3: CASSLRDRGREQFF; DNA: TGTGCCAGCAGTTTAAGGGACAGGGGGCGTGAGCAGTTCTTC
J: TRBJ1-4; V: TRBV5-1; size: many; D: NA; CDR3: CASSLEDEKLFF; DNA: TGCGCCAGCAGCTTGGAGGATGAAAAACTGTTTTTT
J: TRBJ2-5; V: TRBV9; size: NA; D: NA; CDR3: CASSVAPQETQYF; DNA: TGTGCCAGCAGCGTAGCCCCCCAAGAGACCCAGTACTTC
J: TRBJ2-5; V: TRBV18; size: NA; D: TRBD2; CDR3: CASSTTSGYQETQYF; DNA: TGTGCCAGCTCAACTACTAGCGGCTACCAAGAGACCCAGTACTTC
J: TRBJ1-5; V: TRBV30; size: few; D: NA; CDR3: CAWSPDSNQPQHF; DNA: TGTGCCTGGAGCCCGGACAGCAATCAGCCCCAGCATTTT
J: TRBJ2-7; V: TRBV18; size: NA; D: NA; CDR3: CASSPFSPPGEQYF; DNA: TGTGCCAGCTCACCGTTTAGCCCACCAGGCGAGCAGTACTTC
J: TRBJ2-7; V: TRBV2; size: NA; D: NA; CDR3: CASSDTYLSYEQYF; DNA: TGTGCCAGCAGTGATACCTATCTCTCCTACGAGCAGTACTTC
J: TRBJ2-7; V: TRBV28; size: NA; D: TRBD1; CDR3: CASSGGQGWYEQYF; DNA: TGTGCCAGCAGCGGGGGACAGGGATGGTACGAGCAGTACTTC
J: TRBJ1-1; V: TRBV7-2; size: NA; D: NA; CDR3: CASSLAQGMNTEAFF; DNA: TGTGCCAGCAGCTTAGCCCAGGGCATGAACACTGAAGCTTTCTTT
J: TRBJ2-1; V: TRBV5-1; size: NA; D: NA; CDR3: CASSSRTGNNEQFF; DNA: TGCGCCAGCAGCTCGCGGACGGGAAACAATGAGCAGTTCTTC
J: TRBJ2-2; V: TRBV30; size: NA; D: TRBD2; CDR3: CAWSRSGTSEAGELFF; DNA: TGTGCCTGGAGTCGTTCCGGGACTAGCGAGGCCGGGGAGCTGTTTTTT
J: TRBJ1-2; V: TRBV6-1; size: few; D: NA; CDR3: CASSAGRTGDLGYTF; DNA: TGTGCCAGCAGCGCGGGGAGGACCGGAGACCTGGGCTACACCTTC
J: TRBJ1-2; V: TRBV28; size: NA; D: NA; CDR3: CASSPLRVGYTF; DNA: TGTGCCAGCAGTCCCCTCCGGGTCGGCTACACCTTC
J: TRBJ2-5; V: TRBV7-2; size: few; D: TRBD2; CDR3: CASSPNSGGARETQYF; DNA: TGTGCCAGCAGCCCGAATAGCGGGGGGGCGCGGGAGACCCAGTACTTC
J: TRBJ1-6; V: TRBV7-9; size: few; D: NA; CDR3: CASRAAGIRSPLHF; DNA: TGTGCCAGCAGAGCCGCAGGGATCCGTTCACCCCTCCACTTT
J: TRBJ2-1; V: TRBV4-3; size: few; D: NA; CDR3: CASSQEIPGYNEQFF; DNA: TGCGCCAGCAGCCAAGAAATCCCGGGGTACAATGAGCAGTTCTTC
J: TRBJ2-7; V: TRBV15; size: NA; D: TRBD2; CDR3: CATSKGNSGRKQYF; DNA: TGTGCCACCAGCAAGGGTAATAGCGGGAGGAAGCAGTACTTC
J: TRBJ2-4; V: TRBV7-2; size: many; D: TRBD1; CDR3: CASSPGQGGIQYF; DNA: TGTGCCAGCAGCCCAGGACAGGGTGGTATTCAGTACTTC
J: TRBJ2-7; V: TRBV28; size: few; D: NA; CDR3: CASSPTGGASGYEQYF; DNA: TGTGCCAGCAGCCCTACTGGCGGGGCATCGGGCTACGAGCAGTACTTC
J: TRBJ2-3; V: TRBV6-5; size: NA; D: NA; CDR3: CASSLQGQSDTQYF; DNA: TGTGCCAGCAGTTTGCAGGGCCAGTCAGATACGCAGTATTTT
J: TRBJ2-7; V: TRBV7-2; size: NA; D: TRBD1; CDR3: CASSPGTAVYEQYF; DNA: TGTGCCAGCAGCCCCGGGACAGCAGTTTACGAGCAGTACTTC
J: TRBJ2-1; V: TRBV7-2; size: NA; D: NA; CDR3: CASLDPSSYNEQFF; DNA: TGTGCCAGCCTCGACCCGAGCTCCTACAATGAGCAGTTCTTC
J: TRBJ2-1; V: TRBV7-9; size: few; D: TRBD1; CDR3: CASSQSGTGSLNEQFF; DNA: TGTGCCAGCAGCCAATCCGGGACAGGGTCCCTAAATGAGCAGTTCTTC
J: TRBJ2-1; V: TRBV5-4; size: NA; D: TRBD2; CDR3: CASSLGGRVDNEQFF; DNA: TGTGCCAGCAGCTTGGGCGGGAGAGTGGACAATGAGCAGTTCTTC
J: TRBJ1-1; V: TRBV25-1; size: NA; D: NA; CDR3: CASRGRTEAFF; DNA: TGTGCCAGCAGGGGTAGGACTGAAGCTTTCTTT
J: TRBJ2-7; V: TRBV6-5; size: few; D: TRBD1; CDR3: CASSYRDRGHYEQYF; DNA: TGTGCCAGCAGTTACCGGGACAGGGGGCACTACGAGCAGTACTTC
J: TRBJ2-5; V: TRBV7-8; size: NA; D: TRBD2; CDR3: CASSLIVTSGETQYF; DNA: TGTGCCAGCAGCTTAATAGTGACTAGCGGGGAGACCCAGTACTTC
J: TRBJ2-1; V: TRBV5-1; size: NA; D: NA; CDR3: CASRQAGATEGFF; DNA: TGCGCCAGCAGGCAAGCCGGGGCCACCGAGGGGTTCTTC
J: TRBJ2-3; V: TRBV7-6; size: few; D: NA; CDR3: CASSLRTGADTDTQYF; DNA: TGTGCCAGCAGCTTAAGGACGGGGGCGGACACAGATACGCAGTATTTT